This T cell receptor beta chain was documented in a study of T cells in Graves' hyperthyroidism and ophthalmopathy. Hyperthyroidism, newly diagnosed and lasting under 2 months, affected patients aged 18 to 65. In the case of this clonotype: No antigen is known for it.

This CDR3 spans 16 amino acids. After removal of 4 bases from V and 9 bases from J, the junction contained 12 bases not matched to a gene. Per germline, CDR1 SGHNT and CDR2 YYREEE (reference sequence). Study conclusions and caveats: The authors' 13 V-J model separated ophthalmopathy from stable hyperthyroidism. Within blood appeared most thyroid clonotypes that had expanded above 0.001.

The source material, RNA transcripts, was used to amplify TCR beta CDR3 regions. Researchers ran a first-round RT-PCR on the TCR CDR3 using the HTBI primer set. TCRdb itself ran the multiplex PCR reads through MiXCR, one entry per CDR3 protein. Of roughly 300,000 distinct CDR3 sequences detected, approximately 18% appear once; the ten largest clones hold approximately 49%. Source material: blood. The receptor was isolated from a woman aged 50 to 60 with Graves' hyperthyroidism. The V gene is TRBV5-4, the J gene TRBJ2-1; 11 bases are a match to TRBD2. DNA for the CDR3: TGTGCCAGCAGCCCCGGGACTAGCGGTCTTGAGGGTGAGCAGTTCTTC. Translating gives CASSPGTSGLEGEQFF.